This T cell receptor (beta chain) is from a study of cytomegalovirus exposure and HLA in healthy donors. Across the study: The Caucasian-associated ancestry cluster held around 81% of more than 350 genotyped donors.

This clone has more than one count but fewer than ten. PCR employed 60 Vbeta and 13 Jbeta primers. The data were produced by immunoSEQ multiplex PCR, yet TCRdb's version contains in-frame clones alone and is incomplete. The table has 170,000 or so clones, roughly 86% seen once. Germline values: CDR1 MNHEY, CDR2 SVGAGI. Trimming took off 4 bases at V and 7 bases at J, with 5 bases between the two ends. The CDR3 contains 11 residues. This clonotype was sampled from a girl between 5 and 17 years old in good health and CMV-seropositive. V gene TRBV6-5 combines with J gene TRBJ1-3; D remains ambiguous. Specimen: PBMCs. CDR3 amino acids: CASSWQNTIYF. In DNA, the CDR3 is TGTGCCAGCAGTTGGCAGAACACCATATATTTT.